Listed below are T cell receptor beta chains from one sample, sequenced in a study of T cell clones after liver transplantation. Method: immunoSEQ multiplex PCR; TCRdb's copy keeps in-frame clones and lacks some. Of roughly 65,000 clones listed, approximately 92% were seen once; the top ten hold 0.8% to 1%. Sequenced here: CD4+ T cells from blood, sampled roughly 26 months after liver transplant. These receptors were taken from a human patient who received a liver transplant. Certain T cells may be donor cells from the graft. Each CDR3 is given with its conserved first and last residue. The D gene is left open where the match is weak. Where a row states a size, it is once, few, many or the class of an expanded clone; other rows omit it.

CDR3 DNA,CDR3 protein,J gene,D gene,clone size,V gene
TGTGCCAGCAGTTTAACCAGGTACCAAGAGACCCAGTACTTC,CASSLTRYQETQYF,TRBJ2-5,-,-,TRBV27
TGTGCCAGCAGTCGGACCTGGGGCACCTACGAGCAGTACTTC,CASSRTWGTYEQYF,TRBJ2-7,-,once,TRBV6-6
TGTGCCAGCAGCTCACAAGACCTTTCGTTTACCAAAAACATTCAGTACTTC,CASSSQDLSFTKNIQYF,TRBJ2-4,-,-,TRBV7-9
TGTGCCAGCAGCCAGGGCACAGGGTTCGACGGCTACACCTTC,CASSQGTGFDGYTF,TRBJ1-2,-,-,TRBV4-2
TGTGCCAGCAGCTTAGTCTCGGTGACAGGCTATGGCTACACCTTC,CASSLVSVTGYGYTF,TRBJ1-2,-,-,TRBV11-2
TGTGCCAGCAGCTTGGGGGGGAACAGGGGAACAAACGAGCAGTACTTC,CASSLGGNRGTNEQYF,TRBJ2-7,TRBD1,-,TRBV5-4
TGTGCCAGCAGTGCCGACCGTTTCTCCTACGAGCAGTACTTC,CASSADRFSYEQYF,TRBJ2-7,-,-,TRBV6-1
TGCGCCGCGGGAGATACGCAGTATTTT,CAAGDTQYF,TRBJ2-3,-,-,TRBV10-2
TGTGCCAGCAGCGTAAGAGCGGGAGGGCCGGATACGCAGTATTTT,CASSVRAGGPDTQYF,TRBJ2-3,TRBD2,-,TRBV9
TGTGCCAGCAGTGAAAGGGAGGAGGGTCAGCCCCAGCATTTT,CASSEREEGQPQHF,TRBJ1-5,-,-,TRBV2
TGTGCCAGCAGCTCTAATAGGGGAGCAGATACGCAGTATTTT,CASSSNRGADTQYF,TRBJ2-3,-,-,TRBV5-4
TGCGCCAGCAGCGGAGTAGCGGGAGTTGAAGATACGCAGTATTTT,CASSGVAGVEDTQYF,TRBJ2-3,TRBD2,-,TRBV5-1
TGTGCCAGCTCGCCGGGGGCGGCTAATGAAAAACTGTTTTTT,CASSPGAANEKLFF,TRBJ1-4,-,-,TRBV18
TGTGCCAGCAGTTTATCATTTTCACCCCTCCACTTT,CASSLSFSPLHF,TRBJ1-6,-,once,TRBV28
TGTGCCTGGGGTATGGGCCCCTACGAGCAGTACTTC,CAWGMGPYEQYF,TRBJ2-7,-,few,TRBV30
TGTGCCAGCAGCTTTGTAAGGGGTAGATCTGAAGCTTTCTTT,CASSFVRGRSEAFF,TRBJ1-1,-,-,TRBV5-6
TGTGCCAGCAGTGCCAGCCCCCTAGCGGGAGATGAGACCCAGTACTTC,CASSASPLAGDETQYF,TRBJ2-5,TRBD2,-,TRBV6-1
TGTGCCAGCACGACTAGAGGGAGCACCGGGGAGCTGTTTTTT,CASTTRGSTGELFF,TRBJ2-2,-,-,TRBV6-1
TGTGCCAGCGGGGGGGCCTTCGGCACTGAAGCTTTCTTT,CASGGAFGTEAFF,TRBJ1-1,-,-,TRBV5-4
TGTGCCAGCAGTTACCTACGGCGGGACGCAGATACGCAGTATTTT,CASSYLRRDADTQYF,TRBJ2-3,-,-,TRBV6-7
TGCGCCAGCATGGGACAGGGGGGTGAAAAACTGTTTTTT,CASMGQGGEKLFF,TRBJ1-4,TRBD1,-,TRBV5-1
TGCGCCAGCAGCTTGGGGACAGGGCCCGGTCGGGGCTACACCTTC,CASSLGTGPGRGYTF,TRBJ1-2,TRBD1,-,TRBV5-1
TGTGCCAGCAGGGGTCAGGGATCCTTAAGGACCGGGGAGCTGTTTTTT,CASRGQGSLRTGELFF,TRBJ2-2,-,-,TRBV7-2
TGCGCCAGCAGTGACGGGCAGGGCTACGAGCAGTACTTC,CASSDGQGYEQYF,TRBJ2-7,-,-,TRBV10-1
TGCGCCAGCAGCTTGGAGGGACTAGCGGGAGGGCCAACGCAGTATTTT,CASSLEGLAGGPTQYF,TRBJ2-3,TRBD2,-,TRBV5-1
TGTGCCAGCAGCGTGGGGGCCGGAACGGGAAACACCATATATTTT,CASSVGAGTGNTIYF,TRBJ1-3,-,-,TRBV9
TGTGCCAGCAGCGCTCCGGGACAGGGATCCACTGGGGCCAACGTCCTGACTTTC,CASSAPGQGSTGANVLTF,TRBJ2-6,TRBD1,-,TRBV9
TGCGCCAGCAGCCTACCGGGAGCAGATACGCAGTATTTT,CASSLPGADTQYF,TRBJ2-3,-,-,TRBV5-1
TGCGCCAGCAGCTTGGTTTCAGGGTCAACCTACGAGCAGTACTTC,CASSLVSGSTYEQYF,TRBJ2-7,-,-,TRBV5-1
TGTGCCAGCAGTGTACGGGGGGTCTATGGCTACACCTTC,CASSVRGVYGYTF,TRBJ1-2,-,-,TRBV6-1
TGTGCCAGCAGCGTAAAAGGGCAGCCCAACACTGAAGCTTTCTTT,CASSVKGQPNTEAFF,TRBJ1-1,-,-,TRBV21-1
TGTGCCAGCAGCGCACCGGACAGGGTCAACACTGAAGCTTTCTTT,CASSAPDRVNTEAFF,TRBJ1-1,TRBD1,-,TRBV2
TGTGCCATTCAGACTAGCGGGAGTTACACAGATACGCAGTATTTT,CAIQTSGSYTDTQYF,TRBJ2-3,TRBD2,-,TRBV10-3
TGTGCCAGCAGCTTGACAGGGGGTGGAACCGGGGAGCTGTTTTTT,CASSLTGGGTGELFF,TRBJ2-2,TRBD1,-,TRBV2
TGCGCCAGCAGCTTGGGAGGGGGAACCGGGGAGCTGTTTTTT,CASSLGGGTGELFF,TRBJ2-2,-,-,TRBV5-1
TGCGCCAGCAGTAACACCGGGGAGCTGTTTTTT,CASSNTGELFF,TRBJ2-2,-,-,TRBV10-1
TGTGCCAGCAGCTTCCGAGGACTAGCGAATTCAGATACGCAGTATTTT,CASSFRGLANSDTQYF,TRBJ2-3,TRBD2,once,TRBV9
TGTGCCAGCAGTGACGGGACTAGCGGCTTCTTCTACAATGAGCAGTTCTTC,CASSDGTSGFFYNEQFF,TRBJ2-1,TRBD2,-,TRBV6-1
TGTGCCAGCAGCTTATCTAAGGGGGGCGAGCAGTACTTC,CASSLSKGGEQYF,TRBJ2-7,-,-,TRBV13
TGTGCCAGTAGTAGCCCCGGGGATTGGTATGGCTACACCTTC,CASSSPGDWYGYTF,TRBJ1-2,-,-,TRBV19
TGTGCCAGCAGCTTAGAGTTTGGCTTTGTAGATCCGTTCTTC,CASSLEFGFVDPFF,TRBJ2-1,-,-,TRBV7-9
TGTGCCAGCAGCGTCGGGCCGCCCGTGGGTTGGCAGTACTTC,CASSVGPPVGWQYF,TRBJ2-7,-,-,TRBV7-9
TGTGCCAGCAGCCAACTAGCGCACTACGAGCAGTACTTC,CASSQLAHYEQYF,TRBJ2-7,TRBD2,-,TRBV7-9
TGCGCCAGCAGCTTCGGAAAAGCGGGAGGGCGAGATACGCAGTATTTT,CASSFGKAGGRDTQYF,TRBJ2-3,TRBD2,-,TRBV5-1
TGTGCCAGCAGTCTACGGACTAGCGAGGGTGAGCAGTTCTTC,CASSLRTSEGEQFF,TRBJ2-1,TRBD2,once,TRBV6-4